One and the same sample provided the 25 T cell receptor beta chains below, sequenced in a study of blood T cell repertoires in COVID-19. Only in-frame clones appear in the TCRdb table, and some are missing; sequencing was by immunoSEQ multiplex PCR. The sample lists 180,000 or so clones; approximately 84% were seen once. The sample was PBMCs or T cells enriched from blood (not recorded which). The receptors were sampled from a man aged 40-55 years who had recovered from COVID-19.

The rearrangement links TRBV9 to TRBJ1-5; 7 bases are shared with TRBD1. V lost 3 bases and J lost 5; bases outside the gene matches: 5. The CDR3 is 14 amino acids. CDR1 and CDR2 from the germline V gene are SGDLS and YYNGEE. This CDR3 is CASSDTGEDQPQHF. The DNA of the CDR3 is TGTGCCAGCAGCGACACAGGGGAGGATCAGCCCCAGCATTTT. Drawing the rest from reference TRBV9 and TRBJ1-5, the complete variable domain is DSGVTQTPKHLITATGQRVTLRCSPRSGDLSVYWYQQSLDQGLQFLIQYYNGEERAKGNILERFSAQQFPDLHSELNLSSLELGDSALYFCASSDTGEDQPQHFGDGTRLSIL.

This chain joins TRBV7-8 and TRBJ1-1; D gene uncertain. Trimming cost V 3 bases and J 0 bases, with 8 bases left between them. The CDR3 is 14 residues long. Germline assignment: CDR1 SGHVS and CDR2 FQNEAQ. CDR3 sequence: CASSFGVVNTEAFF. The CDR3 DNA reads TGTGCCAGCAGCTTTGGTGTAGTGAACACTGAAGCTTTCTTT.

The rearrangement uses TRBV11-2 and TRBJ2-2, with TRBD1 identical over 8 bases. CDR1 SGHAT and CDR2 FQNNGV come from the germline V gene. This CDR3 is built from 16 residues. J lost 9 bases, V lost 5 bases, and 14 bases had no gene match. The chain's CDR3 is CASSHSGGALIRELFF. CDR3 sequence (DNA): TGTGCCAGCAGCCATTCAGGGGGCGCGTTGATCAGGGAGCTGTTTTTT.

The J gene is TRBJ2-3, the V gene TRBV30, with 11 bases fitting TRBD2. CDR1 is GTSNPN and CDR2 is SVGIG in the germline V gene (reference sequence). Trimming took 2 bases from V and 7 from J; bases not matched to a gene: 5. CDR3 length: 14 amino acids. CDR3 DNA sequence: TGTGCCTGGAGTCAGGGGACTAGCGGTAATACGCAGTATTTT. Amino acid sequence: CAWSQGTSGNTQYF.

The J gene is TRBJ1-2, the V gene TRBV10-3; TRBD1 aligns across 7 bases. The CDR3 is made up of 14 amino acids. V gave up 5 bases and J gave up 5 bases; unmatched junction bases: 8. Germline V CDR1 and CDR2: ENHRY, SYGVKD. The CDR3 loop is CAISKGDSLYGYTF. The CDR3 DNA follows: TGTGCCATCAGTAAAGGGGACAGCCTATATGGCTACACCTTC.

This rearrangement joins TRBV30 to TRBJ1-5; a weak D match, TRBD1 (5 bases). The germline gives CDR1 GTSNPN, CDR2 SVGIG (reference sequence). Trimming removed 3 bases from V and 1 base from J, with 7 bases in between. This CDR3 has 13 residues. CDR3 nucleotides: TGTGCCTGGAGCAGGGAAAGCAATCAGCCCCAGCATTTT. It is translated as CAWSRESNQPQHF.

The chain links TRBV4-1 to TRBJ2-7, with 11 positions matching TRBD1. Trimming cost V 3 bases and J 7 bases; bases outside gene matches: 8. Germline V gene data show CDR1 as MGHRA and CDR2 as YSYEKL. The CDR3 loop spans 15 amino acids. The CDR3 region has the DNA TGCGCCAGCAGCCATTCGGGACAGGGGGTAAGGGAGCAGTACTTC. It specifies CASSHSGQGVREQYF.

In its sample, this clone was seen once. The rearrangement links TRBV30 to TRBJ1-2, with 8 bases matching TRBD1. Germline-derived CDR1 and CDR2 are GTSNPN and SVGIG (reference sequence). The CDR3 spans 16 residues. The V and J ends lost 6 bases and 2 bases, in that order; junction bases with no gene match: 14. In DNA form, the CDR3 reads TGTGCCTGCCGCCCTCCGAGGACAGGGCTCAACTATGGCTACACCTTC. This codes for CACRPPRTGLNYGYTF.

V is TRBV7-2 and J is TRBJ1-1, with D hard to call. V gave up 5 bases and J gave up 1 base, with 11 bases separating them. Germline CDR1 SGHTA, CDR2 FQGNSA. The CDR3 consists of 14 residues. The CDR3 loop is CASSPKSKNTEAFF. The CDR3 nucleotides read TGTGCCAGCAGCCCAAAATCAAAGAACACTGAAGCTTTCTTT.

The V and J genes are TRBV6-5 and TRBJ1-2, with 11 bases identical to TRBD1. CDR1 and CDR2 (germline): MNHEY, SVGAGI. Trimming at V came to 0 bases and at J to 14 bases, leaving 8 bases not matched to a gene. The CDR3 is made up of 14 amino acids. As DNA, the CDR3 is TGTGCCAGCAGTTACTCGGGACAGGGGGGTCCTCGTACCTTC. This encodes CASSYSGQGGPRTF.

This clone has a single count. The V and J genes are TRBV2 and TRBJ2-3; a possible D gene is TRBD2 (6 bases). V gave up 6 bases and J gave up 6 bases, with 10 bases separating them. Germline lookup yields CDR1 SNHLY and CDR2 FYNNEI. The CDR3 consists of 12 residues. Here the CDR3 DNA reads TGTGCCAGCAGGGAACTAGCTGATACGCAGTATTTT. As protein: CASRELADTQYF.

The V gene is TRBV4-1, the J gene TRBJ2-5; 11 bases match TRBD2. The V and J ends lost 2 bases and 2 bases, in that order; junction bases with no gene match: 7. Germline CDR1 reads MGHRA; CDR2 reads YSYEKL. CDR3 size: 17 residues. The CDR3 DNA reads TGCGCCAGCAGCCAAATATGGGCTAGCGGGGGGCAAGAGACCCAGTACTTC. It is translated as CASSQIWASGGQETQYF.

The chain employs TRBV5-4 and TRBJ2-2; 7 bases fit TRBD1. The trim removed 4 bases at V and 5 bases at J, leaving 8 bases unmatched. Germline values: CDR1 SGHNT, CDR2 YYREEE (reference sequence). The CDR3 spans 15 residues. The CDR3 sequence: CASSLSIQGTGELFF. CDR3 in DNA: TGTGCCAGCAGCCTCTCAATACAGGGGACCGGGGAGCTGTTTTTT.

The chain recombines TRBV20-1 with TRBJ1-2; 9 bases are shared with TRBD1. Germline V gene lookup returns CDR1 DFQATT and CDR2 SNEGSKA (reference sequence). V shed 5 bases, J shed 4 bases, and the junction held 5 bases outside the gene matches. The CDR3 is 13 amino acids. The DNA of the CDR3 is TGCAGTGCTGGTGGACAGGGGTTCTATGGCTACACCTTC. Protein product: CSAGGQGFYGYTF.

Here the CDR3 reads CASSGQGANQPQHF. The CDR3 DNA is TGTGCCAGCAGTGGCCAGGGGGCGAATCAGCCCCAGCATTTT. This sequence joins TRBV2 and TRBJ1-5, with 8 bases lining up with TRBD1. J gave up 4 bases and V 4 bases, and 3 bases lay outside the gene matches. CDR1 is SNHLY, CDR2 FYNNEI, per germline. The CDR3 runs to 14 residues.

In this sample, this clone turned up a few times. DNA of the CDR3: TGTGCCAGCAGTGAGGTGGGAGGGTACAATGAGCAGTTCTTC. Protein: CASSEVGGYNEQFF. The J gene is TRBJ2-1, the V gene TRBV6-1; 7 bases line up with TRBD2. The CDR3 spans 14 residues. V trimming: 3 bases; J trimming: 4 bases; junction bases outside the gene matches: 3. Germline-derived CDR1 and CDR2 are MNHNS and SASEGT.

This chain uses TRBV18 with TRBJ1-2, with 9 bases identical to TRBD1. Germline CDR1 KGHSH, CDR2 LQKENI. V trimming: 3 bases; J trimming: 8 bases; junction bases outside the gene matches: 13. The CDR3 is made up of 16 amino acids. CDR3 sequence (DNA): TGTGCCAGCTCACCCACGCGGACAGGGGATCGATTAGGCTACACCTTC. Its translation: CASSPTRTGDRLGYTF.

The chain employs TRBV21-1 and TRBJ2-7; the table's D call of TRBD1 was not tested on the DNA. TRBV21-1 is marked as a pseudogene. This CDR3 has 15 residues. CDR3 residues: CASPWWRQGMDEQYF. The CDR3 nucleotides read TGTGCCAGCCCTTGGTGGAGACAGGGGATGGACGAGCAGTACTTC.

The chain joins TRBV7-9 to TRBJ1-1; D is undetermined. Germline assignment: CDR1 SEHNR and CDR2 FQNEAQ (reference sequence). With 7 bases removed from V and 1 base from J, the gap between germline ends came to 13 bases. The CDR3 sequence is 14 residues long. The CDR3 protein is CASILLSGNTEAFF. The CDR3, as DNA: TGTGCCAGCATCCTCCTCTCGGGGAACACTGAAGCTTTCTTT.

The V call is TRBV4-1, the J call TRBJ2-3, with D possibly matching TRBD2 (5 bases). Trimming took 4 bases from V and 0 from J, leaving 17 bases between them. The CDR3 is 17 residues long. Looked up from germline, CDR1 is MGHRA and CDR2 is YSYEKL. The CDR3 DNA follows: TGCGCCAGCAGCCCTATAGACCCCGGAGGAAGCACAGATACGCAGTATTTT. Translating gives CASSPIDPGGSTDTQYF.

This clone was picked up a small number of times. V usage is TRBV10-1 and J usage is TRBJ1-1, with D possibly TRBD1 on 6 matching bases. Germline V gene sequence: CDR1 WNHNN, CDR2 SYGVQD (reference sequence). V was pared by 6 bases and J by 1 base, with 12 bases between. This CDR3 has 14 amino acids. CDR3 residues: CASSPGQTNTEAFF. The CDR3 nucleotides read TGCGCCAGCAGCCCGGGACAAACGAACACTGAAGCTTTCTTT.

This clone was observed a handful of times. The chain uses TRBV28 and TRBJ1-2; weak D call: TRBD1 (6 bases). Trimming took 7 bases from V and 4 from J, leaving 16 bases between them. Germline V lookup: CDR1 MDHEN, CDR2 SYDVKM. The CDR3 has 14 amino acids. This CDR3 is CASNILSGVYGYTF. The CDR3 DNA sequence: TGTGCCAGCAACATTCTGTCAGGGGTCTATGGCTACACCTTC.

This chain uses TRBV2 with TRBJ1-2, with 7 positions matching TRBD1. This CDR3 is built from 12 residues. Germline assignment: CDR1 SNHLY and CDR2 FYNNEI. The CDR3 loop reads CVTGALYLGYTF. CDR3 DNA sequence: TGTGTAACAGGGGCGTTATACCTTGGCTACACCTTC.

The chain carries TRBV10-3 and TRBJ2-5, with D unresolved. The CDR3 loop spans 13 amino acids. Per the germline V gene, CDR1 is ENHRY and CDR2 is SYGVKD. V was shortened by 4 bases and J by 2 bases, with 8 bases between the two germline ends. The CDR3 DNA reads TGTGCCATCAGTGCTTCTAGTCAAGAGACCCAGTACTTC. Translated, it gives CAISASSQETQYF.

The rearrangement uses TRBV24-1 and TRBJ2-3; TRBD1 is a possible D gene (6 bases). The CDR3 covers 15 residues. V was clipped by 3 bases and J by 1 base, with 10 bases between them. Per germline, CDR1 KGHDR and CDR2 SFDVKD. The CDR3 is CATSDQGYGTDTQYF. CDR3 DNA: TGTGCCACCAGTGATCAGGGGTACGGCACAGATACGCAGTATTTT.